What follows is one T cell receptor (beta chain) and its context. These data are taken from a study of blood T cell repertoires in COVID-19. Background on the study: Both acute and convalescent COVID-19 samples were obtained from the United States, Italy and Spain. From T cells, B-cell-depleted T cells, or PBMCs came the material, which was cDNA or gDNA.

Original processing notes: Quantification of nucleated cells was approximated via reference gene primer amplification. Clones were sequenced by immunoSEQ multiplex PCR, and TCRdb holds only the in-frame ones, with some missing. The D gene and trimming were derived from the DNA, and the V and J assignments and clone size from that table. Among 250,000 to 300,000 clones listed, less than 90% were seen once. During active infection, Seattle patients enrolled and were then monitored through disease. With 2 bases clipped from V and 5 bases from J, the junction kept 4 bases outside the gene matches. The CDR3 sequence is 16 residues long. The germline gives CDR1 LGHNA, CDR2 YNFKEQ.

Sequences were obtained from peripheral blood. V usage is TRBV4-2 and J usage is TRBJ2-3, with TRBD2 matching over 13 bases. The clonotype was recovered from a woman aged 25 to 39 with COVID-19, enrolled during active disease. The CDR3 sequence is CASSQTTSGGGDTQYF. The DNA for the CDR3 is TGTGCCAGCAGCCAAACCACTAGCGGGGGGGGAGATACGCAGTATTTT.